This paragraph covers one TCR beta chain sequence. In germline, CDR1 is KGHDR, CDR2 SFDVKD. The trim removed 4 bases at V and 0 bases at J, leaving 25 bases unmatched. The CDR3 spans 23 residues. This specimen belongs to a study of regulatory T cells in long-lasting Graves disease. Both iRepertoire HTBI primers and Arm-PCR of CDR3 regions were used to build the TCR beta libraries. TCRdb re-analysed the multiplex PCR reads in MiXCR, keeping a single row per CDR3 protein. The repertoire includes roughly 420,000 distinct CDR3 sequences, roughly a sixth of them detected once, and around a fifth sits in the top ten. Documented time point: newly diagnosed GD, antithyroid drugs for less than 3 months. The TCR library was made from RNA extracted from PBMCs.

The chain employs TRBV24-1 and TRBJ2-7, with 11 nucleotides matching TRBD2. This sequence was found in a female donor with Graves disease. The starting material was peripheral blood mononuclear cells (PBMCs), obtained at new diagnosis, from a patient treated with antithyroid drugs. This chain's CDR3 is CATSDPWNTYLAGGLISSYEQYF. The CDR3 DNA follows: TGTGCCACCAGTGACCCCTGGAACACTTACCTAGCGGGAGGCCTTATTAGCTCCTACGAGCAGTACTTC.